This TCR beta chain emerged from a study of Graves' ophthalmopathy and Graves' hyperthyroidism. Amplification of the TCR beta CDR3 regions used RNA transcripts (as template). First-round RT-PCR with HTBI primers preceded a second-round multiplex PCR. A single record per CDR3 protein comes from TCRdb applying MiXCR to the multiplex PCR reads. The sample contains 650,000 to 900,000 distinct CDR3 sequences, 35% to 50% of which appear only once. Trimming removed 6 bases at V and 7 bases at J, with 13 bases between. From germline, CDR1 is SNHLY and CDR2 FYNNEI. The CDR3 extends over 13 amino acids. The chain joins TRBV2 to TRBJ1-5; D gene uncertain. This TCR derives from an adult man with Graves' ophthalmopathy. Sequenced sample: peripheral blood. This chain's CDR3 is CASSTSGGQPQHF. For the CDR3, the DNA is TGTGCCAGCAGCACCTCCGGTGGCCAGCCCCAGCATTTT.